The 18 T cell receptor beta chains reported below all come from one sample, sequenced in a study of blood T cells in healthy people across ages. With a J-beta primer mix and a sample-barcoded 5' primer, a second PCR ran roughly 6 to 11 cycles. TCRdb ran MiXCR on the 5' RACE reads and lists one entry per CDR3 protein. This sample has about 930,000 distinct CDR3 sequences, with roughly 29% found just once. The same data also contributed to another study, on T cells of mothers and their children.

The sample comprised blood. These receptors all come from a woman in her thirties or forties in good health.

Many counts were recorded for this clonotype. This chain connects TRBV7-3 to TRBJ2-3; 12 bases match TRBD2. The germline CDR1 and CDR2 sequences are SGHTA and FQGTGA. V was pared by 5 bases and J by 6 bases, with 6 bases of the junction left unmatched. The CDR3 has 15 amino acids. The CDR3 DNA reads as TGTGCCAGCAGCCCCGAGGGGACTAGCGGGGATACGCAGTATTTT. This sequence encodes CASSPEGTSGDTQYF.

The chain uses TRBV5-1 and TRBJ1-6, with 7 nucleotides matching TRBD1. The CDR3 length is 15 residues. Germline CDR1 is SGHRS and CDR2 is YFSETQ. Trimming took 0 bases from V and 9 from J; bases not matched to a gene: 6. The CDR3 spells CASSLEQGRSSPLHF. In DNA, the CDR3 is TGCGCCAGCAGCTTGGAACAGGGGAGGAGTTCACCCCTCCACTTT.

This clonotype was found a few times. CDR3: CASSQTGMGYEQYF. The DNA of the CDR3 is TGCGCCAGCAGCCAAACAGGGATGGGCTACGAGCAGTACTTC. This chain connects TRBV4-3 to TRBJ2-7; the D gene is possibly TRBD1 (6 bases). Germline V gene lookup returns CDR1 LGHNA and CDR2 YSLEER. The CDR3 has 14 amino acids. Trimming removed 2 bases from V and 3 bases from J, with 11 bases in between.

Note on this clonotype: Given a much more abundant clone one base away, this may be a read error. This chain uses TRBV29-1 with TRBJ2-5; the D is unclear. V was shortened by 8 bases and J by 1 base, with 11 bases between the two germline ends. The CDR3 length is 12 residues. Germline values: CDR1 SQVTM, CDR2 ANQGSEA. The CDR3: CSMASGQETQYF. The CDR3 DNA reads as TGCAGCATGGCTAGTGGCCAAGAGACCCAGTACTTC. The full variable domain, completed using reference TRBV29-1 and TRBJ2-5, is SAVISQKPSRDICQRGTSLTIQCQVDSQVTMMFWYRQQPGQSLTLIATANQGSEATYESGFVIDKFPISRPNLTFSTLTVSNMSPEDSSIYLCSMASGQETQYFGPGTRLLVL.

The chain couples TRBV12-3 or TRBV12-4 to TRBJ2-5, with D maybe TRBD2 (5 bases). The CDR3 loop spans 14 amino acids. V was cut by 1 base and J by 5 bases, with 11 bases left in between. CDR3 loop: CASSLEVRGETQYF. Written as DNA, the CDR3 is TGTGCCAGCAGTTTAGAAGTCCGAGGGGAGACCCAGTACTTC.

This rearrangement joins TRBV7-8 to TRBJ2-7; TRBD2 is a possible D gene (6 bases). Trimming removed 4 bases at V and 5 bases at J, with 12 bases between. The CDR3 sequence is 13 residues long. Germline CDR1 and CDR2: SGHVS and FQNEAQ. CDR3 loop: CASSWRARDEQYF. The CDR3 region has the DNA TGTGCCAGCAGCTGGAGGGCACGGGACGAGCAGTACTTC.

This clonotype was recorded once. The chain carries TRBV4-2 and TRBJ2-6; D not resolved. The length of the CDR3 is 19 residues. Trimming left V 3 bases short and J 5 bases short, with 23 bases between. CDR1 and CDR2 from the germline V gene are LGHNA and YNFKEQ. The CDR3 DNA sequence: TGTGCCAGCAGCCAGACGAACAGATCGCCTAATAAAAGGGCCAACGTCCTGACTTTC. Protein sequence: CASSQTNRSPNKRANVLTF.

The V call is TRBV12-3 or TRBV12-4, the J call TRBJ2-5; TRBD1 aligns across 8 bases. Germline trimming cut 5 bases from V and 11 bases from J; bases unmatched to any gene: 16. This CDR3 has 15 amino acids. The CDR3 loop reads CASSTGTGPYNEQYF. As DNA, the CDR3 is TGTGCCAGCAGTACTGGGACAGGACCCTACAATGAGCAGTACTTC.

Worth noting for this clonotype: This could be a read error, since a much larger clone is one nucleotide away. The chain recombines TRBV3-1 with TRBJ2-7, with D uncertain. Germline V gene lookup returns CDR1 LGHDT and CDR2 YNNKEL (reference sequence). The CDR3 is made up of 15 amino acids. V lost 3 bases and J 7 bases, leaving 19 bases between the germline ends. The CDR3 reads CASSQCLGHAEEQYF. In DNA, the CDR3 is TGTGCCAGCAGCCAGTGTTTAGGCCACGCGGAGGAGCAGTACTTC.

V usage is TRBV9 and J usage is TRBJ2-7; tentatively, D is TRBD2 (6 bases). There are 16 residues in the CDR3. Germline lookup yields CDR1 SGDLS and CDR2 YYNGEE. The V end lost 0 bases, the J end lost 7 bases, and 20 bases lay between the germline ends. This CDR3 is CASSVGSGLLGDEQYF. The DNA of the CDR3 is TGTGCCAGCAGCGTAGGTTCGGGACTCCTTGGCGATGAGCAGTACTTC.

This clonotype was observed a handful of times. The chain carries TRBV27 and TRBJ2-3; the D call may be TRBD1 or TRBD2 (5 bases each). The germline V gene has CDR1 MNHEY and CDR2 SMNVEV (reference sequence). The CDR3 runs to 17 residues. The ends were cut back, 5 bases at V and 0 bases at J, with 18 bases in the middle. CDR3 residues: CASSPFRGTASTDTQYF. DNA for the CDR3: TGTGCCAGCAGTCCATTTAGAGGGACCGCTAGCACAGATACGCAGTATTTT.

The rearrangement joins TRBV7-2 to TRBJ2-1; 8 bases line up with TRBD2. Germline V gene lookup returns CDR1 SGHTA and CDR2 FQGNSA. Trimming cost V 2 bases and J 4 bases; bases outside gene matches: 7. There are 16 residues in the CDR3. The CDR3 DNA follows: TGTGCCAGCAGCTTAAGCGGGAGCGAGGGTTACAATGAGCAGTTCTTC. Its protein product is CASSLSGSEGYNEQFF.

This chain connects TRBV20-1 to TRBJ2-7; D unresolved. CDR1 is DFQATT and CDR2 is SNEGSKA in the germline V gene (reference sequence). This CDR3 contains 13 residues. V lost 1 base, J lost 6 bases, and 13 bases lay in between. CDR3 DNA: TGCAGTGCTAGAGTGGTTATCGCTGGCGAGCAGTACTTC. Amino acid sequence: CSARVVIAGEQYF.

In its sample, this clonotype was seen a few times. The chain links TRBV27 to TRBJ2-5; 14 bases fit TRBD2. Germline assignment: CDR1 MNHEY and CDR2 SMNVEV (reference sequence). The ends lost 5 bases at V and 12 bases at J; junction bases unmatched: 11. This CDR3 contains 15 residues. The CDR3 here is CASSQLTSGGVNEYF. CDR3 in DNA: TGTGCCAGCAGTCAACTGACTAGCGGGGGGGTTAACGAGTACTTC.

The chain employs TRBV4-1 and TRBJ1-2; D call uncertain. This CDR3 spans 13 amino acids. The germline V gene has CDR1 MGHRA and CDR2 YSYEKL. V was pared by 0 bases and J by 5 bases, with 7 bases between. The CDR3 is CASSQDELYGYTF. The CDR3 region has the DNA TGCGCCAGCAGCCAAGATGAACTTTATGGCTACACCTTC.

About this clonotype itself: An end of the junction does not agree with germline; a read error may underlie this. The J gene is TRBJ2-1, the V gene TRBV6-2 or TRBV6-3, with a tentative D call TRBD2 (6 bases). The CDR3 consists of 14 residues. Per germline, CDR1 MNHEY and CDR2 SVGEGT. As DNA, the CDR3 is TGTGCCGGCAGTCGGCGGGGTGGCTACAATGAGCAGTTCTTC. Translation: CAGSRRGGYNEQFF.

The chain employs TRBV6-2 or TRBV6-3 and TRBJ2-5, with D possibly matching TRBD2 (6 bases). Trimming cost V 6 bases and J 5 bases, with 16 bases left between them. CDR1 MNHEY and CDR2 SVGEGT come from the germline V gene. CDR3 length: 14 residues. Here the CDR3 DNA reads TGTGCCAGCAGCCTGACTAGATCTGTGGAGACCCAGTACTTC. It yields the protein CASSLTRSVETQYF.

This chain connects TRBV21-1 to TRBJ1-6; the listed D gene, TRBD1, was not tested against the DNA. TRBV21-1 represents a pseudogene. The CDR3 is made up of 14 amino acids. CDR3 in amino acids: CASRERGHNSPPHF. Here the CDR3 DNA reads TGTGCCAGCAGGGAGAGGGGGCACAATTCACCCCCCCACTTT.